The next 23 T cell receptor beta chains were all read from a single sample in a study of CD8 T cells in Susac syndrome. The authors reverse transcribed roughly 0.5 to 1 ug RNA with random hexamers. TCRdb passed the immunoSEQ multiplex PCR reads through MiXCR, listing each CDR3 protein once. The table shows approximately 180,000 distinct CDR3 sequences, with roughly 90% occurring only once. Sequenced material: CD4+ T cells from PBMCs. These receptors were collected from a human donor with Susac syndrome.

This chain connects TRBV9 to TRBJ1-4; tentative D call: TRBD1 (6 bases). The germline CDR1 and CDR2 sequences are SGDLS and YYNGEE. With 0 bases removed from V and 4 bases from J, the gap between germline ends came to 13 bases. CDR3 size: 16 residues. CDR3 nucleotide sequence: TGTGCCAGCAGCGTAGCTACTGGGGACATTAATGAAAAACTGTTTTTT. Translating it yields CASSVATGDINEKLFF.

This clonotype has a handful of counts. This chain links TRBV5-1 with TRBJ2-1; D is uncertain. The CDR3 spans 12 residues. V was shortened by 3 bases and J by 5 bases, with 6 bases between the two germline ends. Germline CDR1 and CDR2: SGHRS and YFSETQ. CDR3 sequence: CASSYRDNEQFF. CDR3 coding DNA: TGCGCCAGCAGCTATAGGGACAATGAGCAGTTCTTC.

The rearrangement joins TRBV5-8 to TRBJ2-1; maybe TRBD2 (5 bases). There are 15 residues in the CDR3. The germline V and J ends were trimmed by 10 bases and 8 bases, with 25 bases remaining between them. Germline loops: CDR1 SGHTS, CDR2 YDEGEE. In nucleotides, the CDR3 is TGTGCCCGACCGTCAAGGAAACTAGATTTCGATGAGCAGTTCTTC. Amino acid sequence: CARPSRKLDFDEQFF.

The chain carries TRBV3-1 and TRBJ1-2, with 8 bases fitting TRBD1. V dropped 3 bases and J dropped 8; count of bases not matched to a gene: 14. The CDR3 covers 16 residues. Germline V CDR1 and CDR2: LGHDT, YNNKEL (reference sequence). DNA for the CDR3: TGTGCCAGCAGCCAGGGGACAGGCTCTCTGTCCCGGGGCTACACCTTC. This codes for CASSQGTGSLSRGYTF. The whole variable domain, remainder taken from reference TRBV3-1 and TRBJ1-2, is DTAVSQTPKYLVTQMGNDKSIKCEQNLGHDTMYWYKQDSKKFLKIMFSYNNKELIINETVPNRFSPKSPDKAHLNLHINSLELGDSAVYFCASSQGTGSLSRGYTFGSGTRLTVV.

V gene TRBV28 combines with J gene TRBJ1-3; D is undetermined. Germline V gene data show CDR1 as MDHEN and CDR2 as SYDVKM. The CDR3 covers 12 residues. Trimming took off 3 bases at V and 4 bases at J, with 4 bases between the two ends. The CDR3 DNA is TGTGCCAGCAGTTTTTACGGAAACACCATATATTTT. It encodes CASSFYGNTIYF.

V gene TRBV19 combines with J gene TRBJ2-1; 11 nucleotides match TRBD2. V dropped 1 base and J dropped 9; count of bases not matched to a gene: 8. This CDR3 is built from 16 residues. CDR1 is LNHDA, CDR2 SQIVND, per germline (reference sequence). The chain's CDR3 is CASSIVPLAGVSEQFF. The DNA of the CDR3 is TGTGCCAGTAGTATAGTTCCACTAGCGGGAGTGAGTGAGCAGTTCTTC.

The chain employs TRBV28 and TRBJ2-7; 10 nucleotides line up with TRBD2. The CDR3 is 14 amino acids. Germline V gene data show CDR1 as MDHEN and CDR2 as SYDVKM. J gave up 0 bases and V 6 bases, and 2 bases lay outside the gene matches. CDR3: CASSGTSDSYEQYF. The CDR3 DNA is TGTGCCAGCAGCGGGACTAGCGACTCCTACGAGCAGTACTTC.

The chain uses TRBV20-1 and TRBJ2-5, with unresolved D. Germline V gene lookup returns CDR1 DFQATT and CDR2 SNEGSKA (reference sequence). Trimming removed 8 bases at V and 0 bases at J, with 19 bases between. The CDR3 loop spans 15 amino acids. The CDR3 sequence: CSSNGLMADQETQYF. CDR3 DNA sequence: TGCAGTAGTAATGGCTTAATGGCGGACCAAGAGACCCAGTACTTC.

This rearrangement joins TRBV19 to TRBJ2-7; 9 bases are a match to TRBD1. The junction had 5 bases not matched to a gene; V was cut back by 3 bases and J by 2 bases. CDR1 and CDR2 (germline): LNHDA, SQIVND (reference sequence). The CDR3 covers 15 residues. In nucleotides, the CDR3 is TGTGCCAGTAGTATTGCCGGGACAGGGACCTACGAGCAGTACTTC. Residues: CASSIAGTGTYEQYF.

V is TRBV18 and J is TRBJ1-2; D is ambiguous. The V end lost 4 bases, the J end lost 2 bases, and 11 bases lay between the germline ends. The germline CDR1 and CDR2 sequences are KGHSH and LQKENI. This CDR3 spans 14 amino acids. In DNA, the CDR3 is TGTGCCAGCTCACTAGGACGGGAAAACTATGGCTACACCTTC. Residues: CASSLGRENYGYTF.

This clonotype was seen a single time. CDR3 sequence: CATVADPGQPQHF. The CDR3 DNA is TGTGCCACCGTGGCAGACCCGGGCCAGCCCCAGCATTTT. The chain couples TRBV10-3 to TRBJ1-5; D is undetermined. Trimming removed 10 bases from V and 7 bases from J, with 17 bases in between. Germline V gene lookup returns CDR1 ENHRY and CDR2 SYGVKD. The CDR3 sequence is 13 residues long.

V and J are TRBV2 and TRBJ2-7; D call uncertain. CDR3 length: 12 amino acids. Germline CDR1 SNHLY, CDR2 FYNNEI. V was shortened by 6 bases and J by 3 bases, with 9 bases between the two germline ends. CDR3 region: CASRRLGYEQYF. For the CDR3, the DNA is TGTGCCAGCAGAAGACTTGGCTACGAGCAGTACTTC.

The CDR3 bases are TGTGCCAGCAGTTACCGGACAGACAATGAGCAGTTCTTC. Protein: CASSYRTDNEQFF. J is TRBJ2-1 and V is TRBV6-2 or TRBV6-3; D might be TRBD1 (6 bases). Germline values: CDR1 MNHEY, CDR2 SVGEGT. V was clipped by 2 bases and J by 5 bases, with 7 bases between them. The CDR3 loop spans 13 amino acids.

This rearrangement joins TRBV29-1 to TRBJ1-2, with a tentative D call TRBD1 (6 bases). The germline gives CDR1 SQVTM, CDR2 ANQGSEA. This CDR3 is built from 13 residues. The germline V and J ends were trimmed by 4 bases and 3 bases, with 12 bases remaining between them. This CDR3 reads CSVAQGSDYGYTF. The CDR3, as DNA: TGCAGCGTTGCACAGGGAAGCGACTATGGCTACACCTTC.

The V call is TRBV11-2, the J call TRBJ2-7, with D unresolved. This CDR3 region has 12 residues. With 5 bases removed from V and 6 bases from J, the gap between germline ends came to 11 bases. Germline V CDR1 and CDR2: SGHAT, FQNNGV. The CDR3 protein is CASSPAWLEQYF. For the CDR3, the DNA is TGTGCCAGCAGCCCAGCATGGCTCGAGCAGTACTTC.

This clonotype appeared once. The chain couples TRBV3-1 to TRBJ2-1; 10 bases agree with TRBD2. After removal of 3 bases from V and 1 base from J, the junction contained 9 bases not matched to a gene. The V gene's germline CDR1 is LGHDT and CDR2 YNNKEL (reference sequence). This CDR3 region has 18 residues. The CDR3 bases are TGTGCCAGCAGCCAGGAACTAGCGGGGATTTGGTCCTACAATGAGCAGTTCTTC. Translating gives CASSQELAGIWSYNEQFF.

This rearrangement joins TRBV11-2 to TRBJ2-7, with 14 bases that match TRBD2. After removal of 1 base from V and 3 bases from J, the junction contained 5 bases not matched to a gene. This CDR3 region has 17 residues. Germline loops: CDR1 SGHAT, CDR2 FQNNGV. This chain's CDR3 is CASSLVGTSGSIYEQYF. CDR3 DNA: TGTGCCAGCAGCTTAGTCGGGACTAGCGGGAGTATCTACGAGCAGTACTTC.

This sequence joins TRBV5-1 and TRBJ2-7; either TRBD1 or TRBD2 may fit D (5 bases each). CDR3 size: 14 residues. CDR1 and CDR2 from the germline V gene are SGHRS and YFSETQ. The ends were cut back, 6 bases at V and 5 bases at J, with 18 bases in the middle. The chain's CDR3 is CASIPRGSFNEQYF. DNA for the CDR3: TGCGCCAGCATCCCGAGGGGTAGCTTCAACGAGCAGTACTTC.

V gene TRBV5-1 combines with J gene TRBJ2-3, with 10 bases aligning to TRBD2. This CDR3 has 15 amino acids. Germline values: CDR1 SGHRS, CDR2 YFSETQ. Trimming at V came to 4 bases and at J to 6 bases, leaving 8 bases not matched to a gene. The CDR3: CASSKSGGAGDTQYF. The CDR3 DNA is TGCGCCAGCAGCAAGAGCGGGGGGGCTGGGGATACGCAGTATTTT.

J is TRBJ1-6 and V is TRBV7-6; D gene ambiguous. The CDR3 covers 14 residues. The V and J ends lost 2 bases and 6 bases respectively, with 8 bases between them. Germline-derived CDR1 and CDR2 are SGHVS and FNYEAQ. This CDR3 is CASSLPGINSPLHF. DNA for the CDR3: TGTGCCAGCAGCTTACCGGGGATTAATTCACCCCTCCACTTT.

The V call is TRBV3-1, the J call TRBJ2-5; D unresolved. With 3 bases removed from V and 2 bases from J, the gap between germline ends came to 7 bases. The CDR3 extends over 13 amino acids. The germline V gene has CDR1 LGHDT and CDR2 YNNKEL (reference sequence). For the CDR3, the DNA is TGTGCCAGCAGCCAGGTCCAACAAGAGACCCAGTACTTC. Translating it yields CASSQVQQETQYF.

V gene TRBV6-5 combines with J gene TRBJ2-1; 11 nucleotides align to TRBD1. Germline V gene data show CDR1 as MNHEY and CDR2 as SVGAGI. The CDR3 spans 16 residues. With V trimmed by 2 bases and J by 8 bases, 8 bases remained unmatched. The CDR3 DNA reads TGTGCCAGCAGTTACCCCCGGGACAGGGGGGGAGATGAGCAGTTCTTC. This gives the protein CASSYPRDRGGDEQFF.

The V gene is TRBV20-1, the J gene TRBJ1-4, with 8 bases identical to TRBD1. J was trimmed by 4 bases and V by 3 bases; bases with no gene match: 7. Germline lookup yields CDR1 DFQATT and CDR2 SNEGSKA (reference sequence). The CDR3 has 15 residues. In nucleotides, the CDR3 is TGCAGTGCTAGGAGAAGGACAGGGAGTAATGAAAAACTGTTTTTT. Translating it yields CSARRRTGSNEKLFF.